This TCR beta chain was observed in a study of T cells in Graves' hyperthyroidism and ophthalmopathy. RNA transcripts provided the source from which TCR beta CDR3 regions were amplified. First-round RT-PCR targeting the TCR CDR3 was performed with the HTBI primer set. One entry per CDR3 protein results from TCRdb running MiXCR on the multiplex PCR reads. The repertoire includes roughly 510,000 distinct CDR3 sequences, around 21% of them detected once, and less than 30% sits in the top ten. The CDR3 is 14 amino acids. V was trimmed by 4 bases and J by 2 bases, leaving 11 bases between them. This clonotype came up many times.

The sample comprised blood. This sequence joins TRBV12-3 or TRBV12-4 and TRBJ1-1, with D possibly being TRBD1 (6 bases). This receptor was obtained from a man aged 18 to 30 with Graves' hyperthyroidism. CDR3: CASSSTGTNTEAFF. CDR3 in DNA: TGTGCCAGCAGTTCAACCGGGACAAACACTGAAGCTTTCTTT.